Below are 32 T cell receptor beta chains sequenced from a single sample in a study of T cells in Graves' hyperthyroidism and ophthalmopathy. From RNA transcripts, TCR beta CDR3 regions were amplified. A first-round RT-PCR of the TCR CDR3 used the HTBI primer set. TCRdb redid the calling of the multiplex PCR reads with MiXCR, one entry per CDR3 protein. Of about 690,000 distinct CDR3 sequences listed, 15% to 20% were seen once; the top ten hold 15% to 19%. The sequencing input was blood. All receptors derive from a man aged 50-59 years with Graves' hyperthyroidism.

This clonotype turned up a few times. The CDR3 DNA follows: TGTGCCTGGAGTCTCGCCGGGACATTTCTCCCCGAGCAGTACTTC. This codes for CAWSLAGTFLPEQYF. The rearrangement uses TRBV30 and TRBJ2-7, with a tentative D call TRBD1 (6 bases). The V gene's germline CDR1 is GTSNPN and CDR2 SVGIG (reference sequence). V was shortened by 2 bases and J by 6 bases, with 20 bases between the two germline ends. The CDR3 runs to 15 residues.

The CDR3 DNA is TGTGCCAGCAGTTACTCGACGGCGGAAGCTTTCTTT. Its translation: CASSYSTAEAFF. The V gene is TRBV6-5, the J gene TRBJ1-1; D gene uncertain. Trimming pared 0 bases from V and 8 bases from J, leaving 7 bases between. Germline V gives CDR1 MNHEY, CDR2 SVGAGI. CDR3 length: 12 amino acids.

The chain recombines TRBV6-5 with TRBJ1-2, with 8 positions matching TRBD1. The CDR3 runs 15 residues. Germline trimming cut 5 bases from V and 2 bases from J; bases unmatched to any gene: 7. CDR1 and CDR2 from the germline V gene are MNHEY and SVGAGI. CDR3 nucleotide sequence: TGTGCCAGCAGTAACAAGGACAGGGAGAACTATGGCTACACCTTC. It encodes CASSNKDRENYGYTF.

Ten or more counts support this clonotype. This chain uses TRBV2 with TRBJ1-5; D possibly corresponds to TRBD1 (6 bases). V was shortened by 3 bases and J by 5 bases, with 11 bases between the two germline ends. Germline lookup yields CDR1 SNHLY and CDR2 FYNNEI. This CDR3 is 14 amino acids long. The CDR3 region is CASSDRGAYQPQHF. The CDR3, as DNA: TGTGCCAGCAGTGACAGGGGTGCCTATCAGCCCCAGCATTTT.

This clonotype was seen many times. The chain uses TRBV6-2 or TRBV6-3 and TRBJ1-5, with D tentatively TRBD1 (6 bases). CDR3 size: 15 residues. Germline V CDR1 and CDR2: MNHEY, SVGEGT. V lost 6 bases and J 1 base, leaving 13 bases between the germline ends. CDR3 DNA sequence: TGTGCCAGCAGATCACAGGGTGGGAGCAATCAGCCCCAGCATTTT. Translating it yields CASRSQGGSNQPQHF.

This clonotype turned up a few times. The V gene is TRBV20-1, the J gene TRBJ1-1, with D maybe TRBD1 (6 bases). The CDR3 is made up of 14 amino acids. In germline, CDR1 is DFQATT, CDR2 SNEGSKA (reference sequence). The germline V and J ends were trimmed by 5 bases and 4 bases, with 17 bases remaining between them. The CDR3 DNA reads TGCAGTGCTTACCATCCTGGGACATCCACTGAAGCTTTCTTT. Encoded protein: CSAYHPGTSTEAFF.

Many counts were recorded for this clonotype. The chain is built from TRBV24-1 and TRBJ2-5; 13 bases are shared with TRBD2. This CDR3 has 16 amino acids. Looked up from germline, CDR1 is KGHDR and CDR2 is SFDVKD. Losses at the gene ends were 2 bases for V and 4 bases for J; bases not matched to a gene: 3. The CDR3 nucleotides are TGTGCCACCAGTGATTGGACTAGCGGGAGTATAGAGACCCAGTACTTC. Translated, it gives CATSDWTSGSIETQYF.

This clonotype occurred many times. The genes are TRBV28 and TRBJ2-5; TRBD1 is a possible D gene (6 bases). The germline V gene has CDR1 MDHEN and CDR2 SYDVKM. This CDR3 comprises 13 residues. V was trimmed by 7 bases and J by 2 bases, leaving 11 bases between them. The CDR3 DNA sequence: TGTGCCAGCACCAGAGGACAGCAAGAGACCCAGTACTTC. Protein: CASTRGQQETQYF.

The sample holds many counts of this clonotype. The chain is built from TRBV30 and TRBJ2-5, with 9 bases identical to TRBD2. V was clipped by 1 base and J by 3 bases; unmatched bases: 3. The CDR3 consists of 14 residues. Per the germline V gene, CDR1 is GTSNPN and CDR2 is SVGIG (reference sequence). CDR3: CAWSGGRAEETQYF. The CDR3 nucleotides read TGTGCCTGGAGTGGCGGGAGGGCCGAAGAGACCCAGTACTTC.

J is TRBJ2-1 and V is TRBV20-1; 7 bases align to TRBD2. The CDR3 has 16 amino acids. In germline, CDR1 is DFQATT, CDR2 SNEGSKA (reference sequence). The V gene end was trimmed by 5 bases and the J gene end by 3 bases; junction bases not matched to a gene: 13. The CDR3 sequence is CSAAPRAGAYYNEQFF. CDR3 DNA sequence: TGCAGTGCTGCCCCTCGGGCGGGAGCATACTACAATGAGCAGTTCTTC.

This clonotype was seen a handful of times. The genes are TRBV5-5 and TRBJ2-3; D may be TRBD2 (6 bases). In germline, CDR1 is SGHKS, CDR2 YYEKEE (reference sequence). Trimming cost V 4 bases and J 0 bases, with 21 bases left between them. The CDR3 loop spans 18 amino acids. The CDR3 DNA reads TGTGCCAGCAGCAAGGGAGGATACTTAGCGTCTAGCACAGATACGCAGTATTTT. Protein sequence: CASSKGGYLASSTDTQYF.

In its sample, this clonotype was seen a few times. The rearrangement links TRBV13 to TRBJ2-7, with TRBD2 matching 8 bases. CDR1 and CDR2 from the germline V gene are PRHDT and FYEKMQ (reference sequence). CDR3 length equals 16 residues. The V and J ends lost 2 bases and 2 bases, in that order; junction bases with no gene match: 8. The CDR3 region is CASSLRLAGPAYEQYF. Here the CDR3 DNA reads TGTGCCAGCAGCTTACGGCTAGCGGGCCCAGCCTACGAGCAGTACTTC.

There are many counts of this clonotype. This sequence joins TRBV7-4 and TRBJ1-6; 8 bases map to TRBD1. The CDR3 spans 15 residues. The V and J ends lost 2 bases and 10 bases, in that order; junction bases with no gene match: 7. Germline V lookup: CDR1 SGHVT, CDR2 SQSDAQ. This CDR3 reads CASSLSGTGSSPLHF. The CDR3 region has the DNA TGTGCCAGCAGCTTATCCGGGACAGGCTCCTCACCCCTCCACTTT.

This clonotype showed up many times. The chain couples TRBV18 to TRBJ2-7, with a tentative D call TRBD1 (6 bases). Trimming left V 5 bases short and J 6 bases short, with 11 bases between. The germline V gene has CDR1 KGHSH and CDR2 LQKENI. The CDR3 is 12 amino acids. CDR3 in amino acids: CASSTGTLEQYF. CDR3 in DNA: TGTGCCAGCTCAACCGGGACACTCGAGCAGTACTTC.

Many counts were recorded for this clonotype. V is TRBV7-2 and J is TRBJ1-6; D unclear. Trimming removed 5 bases at V and 10 bases at J, with 15 bases between. The CDR3 totals 14 residues. Germline CDR1 and CDR2: SGHTA and FQGNSA. CDR3 DNA: TGTGCCAGCAGCCAAGGGCCAGCCGCGTCACCCCTCCACTTT. It codes for CASSQGPAASPLHF.

As regards this clonotype: A single base separates this from a much larger clone, so it may be a read error. V and J are TRBV30 and TRBJ2-3, with no clear D. The V gene's germline CDR1 is GTSNPN and CDR2 SVGIG (reference sequence). The CDR3 extends over 13 amino acids. The CDR3 region has the DNA TGTGCCCGGAGTGTACGATATACAGATACGCAGTATTTT. It codes for CARSVRYTDTQYF.

This clonotype was seen many times. The chain couples TRBV28 to TRBJ2-7, with 10 bases matching TRBD1. J was trimmed by 5 bases and V by 3 bases; bases with no gene match: 7. Germline CDR1 is MDHEN and CDR2 is SYDVKM. CDR3 length: 15 residues. In nucleotides, the CDR3 is TGTGCCAGCAGTTTCTCGGGACAGGGGAAGGACGAGCAGTACTTC. As protein: CASSFSGQGKDEQYF.

This chain connects TRBV20-1 to TRBJ1-1, with D maybe TRBD1 (6 bases). The V gene's germline CDR1 is DFQATT and CDR2 SNEGSKA (reference sequence). The CDR3 extends over 11 amino acids. V gave up 6 bases and J gave up 7 bases, with 12 bases separating them. The CDR3 loop is CSAIQGFEAFF. In nucleotides, the CDR3 is TGCAGTGCCATCCAGGGGTTTGAAGCTTTCTTT.

This clonotype was recorded at least ten times. This chain uses TRBV29-1 with TRBJ2-5; D is unclear. The CDR3 consists of 13 residues. The germline V gene encodes CDR1 SQVTM and CDR2 ANQGSEA. Trimming removed 6 bases from V and 2 bases from J, with 13 bases in between. This CDR3 is CSVDVHIQETQYF. In DNA, the CDR3 is TGCAGCGTCGACGTTCATATTCAAGAGACCCAGTACTTC.

The table lists this clonotype with many counts. This chain joins TRBV28 and TRBJ1-1; D is unclear. The length of the CDR3 is 16 residues. Germline V gene lookup returns CDR1 MDHEN and CDR2 SYDVKM. The V end was cut by 8 bases, the J end by 1 base, with 20 bases between. CDR3 protein: CASVSRTERENTEAFF. The CDR3 coding sequence is TGTGCCAGCGTTAGCCGGACGGAGAGAGAGAACACTGAAGCTTTCTTT.

The table lists this clonotype with many counts. The chain employs TRBV11-2 and TRBJ2-7, with D possibly called TRBD1 or TRBD2 (5 bases each). With 1 base removed from V and 3 bases from J, the gap between germline ends came to 16 bases. This CDR3 spans 16 amino acids. The V gene's germline CDR1 is SGHAT and CDR2 FQNNGV. The CDR3, as DNA: TGTGCCAGCAGCTTAGGAAGGGACGGAAGCTTCTACGAGCAGTACTTC. Translation gives CASSLGRDGSFYEQYF.

This clonotype was found many times. The V call is TRBV15, the J call TRBJ1-5; 7 bases agree with TRBD1. Germline lookup yields CDR1 LNHNV and CDR2 YYDKDF (reference sequence). V was clipped by 0 bases and J by 6 bases; unmatched bases: 5. The CDR3 consists of 15 residues. CDR3 DNA sequence: TGTGCCACCAGCAGAGATCCAGGGGGTATTCAGCCCCAGCATTTT. It codes for CATSRDPGGIQPQHF.

The chain couples TRBV28 to TRBJ1-3; weak D call: TRBD1 (5 bases). Between the trimmed V and J ends, which lost 6 bases and 0 bases, there was a span of 15 bases. Germline V lookup: CDR1 MDHEN, CDR2 SYDVKM. This CDR3 has 16 residues. CDR3 sequence (DNA): TGTGCCAGCAGGGGGGGGACCGGCAGCTCTGGAAACACCATATATTTT. As protein: CASRGGTGSSGNTIYF.

Many counts were recorded for this clonotype. The chain is built from TRBV28 and TRBJ2-1; D ambiguous. Germline loops: CDR1 MDHEN, CDR2 SYDVKM. The CDR3 has 11 amino acids. V was shortened by 3 bases and J by 9 bases, with 6 bases between the two germline ends. Written as DNA, the CDR3 is TGTGCCAGCAGTTTGTCGGGTGAGCAGTTCTTC. It codes for CASSLSGEQFF.

This clonotype has ten or more counts. This rearrangement joins TRBV29-1 to TRBJ2-7; 9 nucleotides match TRBD1. Germline CDR1 is SQVTM and CDR2 is ANQGSEA. V shed 7 bases and J 3 bases; nucleotides not matched to a gene: 10. The CDR3 is 14 residues long. DNA of the CDR3: TGCAGCGCCGTCAACAGGGGGCCAAACTACGAGCAGTACTTC. It specifies CSAVNRGPNYEQYF.

In its sample, this clonotype was seen many times. This sequence joins TRBV29-1 and TRBJ2-7, with 8 bases that match TRBD1. V was clipped by 3 bases and J by 2 bases; unmatched bases: 0. Per germline, CDR1 SQVTM and CDR2 ANQGSEA. The CDR3 sequence is 12 residues long. CDR3 bases: TGCAGCGTTGAGGGACAGGCCTACGAGCAGTACTTC. It is translated as CSVEGQAYEQYF.

At least ten counts were recorded for this clonotype. The rearrangement links TRBV20-1 to TRBJ2-3, with D unresolved. Per germline, CDR1 DFQATT and CDR2 SNEGSKA (reference sequence). Trimming pared 6 bases from V and 1 base from J, leaving 11 bases between. The CDR3 is made up of 13 amino acids. The DNA of the CDR3 is TGCAGTGCAGAGAGTGCTGGCACAGATACGCAGTATTTT. Protein sequence: CSAESAGTDTQYF.

This clonotype was recorded many times. The chain employs TRBV18 and TRBJ1-1; D not resolved. This CDR3 comprises 13 residues. CDR1 and CDR2 (germline): KGHSH, LQKENI. Trimming took 7 bases from V and 0 from J, leaving 9 bases between them. The CDR3 here is CASYPSMNTEAFF. The CDR3 nucleotides read TGTGCCAGCTACCCTAGCATGAACACTGAAGCTTTCTTT. Full variable domain (remainder filled in from reference TRBV18 and TRBJ1-1): NAGVMQNPRHLVRRRGQEARLRCSPMKGHSHVYWYRQLPEEGLKFMVYLQKENIIDESGMPKERFSAEFPKEGPSILRIQQVVRGDSAAYFCASYPSMNTEAFFGQGTRLTVV.

This clonotype has a handful of counts. The chain has TRBV5-1 and TRBJ1-1; no clear D. The CDR3 loop spans 16 amino acids. The germline V gene has CDR1 SGHRS and CDR2 YFSETQ. V shed 2 bases and J shed 1 base, with 15 bases lying between them. This CDR3 is CASSFADLGQNTEAFF. The CDR3 DNA reads TGCGCCAGCAGCTTTGCGGACCTCGGGCAGAACACTGAAGCTTTCTTT.

The chain has TRBV9 and TRBJ2-1; no reliable D call. V lost 3 bases to trimming and J lost 4 bases, with 11 bases between them. The CDR3 has 14 residues. Germline V CDR1 and CDR2: SGDLS, YYNGEE. The CDR3 nucleotides are TGTGCCAGCAGCGCCGACACCTCGTACAATGAGCAGTTCTTC. Translating it yields CASSADTSYNEQFF. Using reference TRBV9 and TRBJ2-1 for the parts outside the CDR3, the full variable domain is DSGVTQTPKHLITATGQRVTLRCSPRSGDLSVYWYQQSLDQGLQFLIQYYNGEERAKGNILERFSAQQFPDLHSELNLSSLELGDSALYFCASSADTSYNEQFFGPGTRLTVL.

This clonotype was observed a few times. This chain links TRBV24-1 with TRBJ2-7; D is ambiguous. V was pared by 6 bases and J by 7 bases, with 12 bases between. This CDR3 contains 12 residues. The germline V gene has CDR1 KGHDR and CDR2 SFDVKD. The CDR3 loop is CATSSPDGEQYF. Written as DNA, the CDR3 is TGTGCCACCAGTTCACCTGATGGAGAGCAGTACTTC.

This rearrangement joins TRBV28 to TRBJ2-1, with 12 positions matching TRBD2. The germline V gene encodes CDR1 MDHEN and CDR2 SYDVKM. V lost 5 bases to trimming and J lost 1 base; unmatched junction nucleotides: 6. The CDR3 is 17 residues long. In nucleotides, the CDR3 is TGTGCCAGCAGTCCCTCTAGCGGGAGGGGTTCCTACAATGAGCAGTTCTTC. Translating it yields CASSPSSGRGSYNEQFF. The whole variable domain, filled in from reference TRBV28 and TRBJ2-1, reads DVKVTQSSRYLVKRTGEKVFLECVQDMDHENMFWYRQDPGLGLRLIYFSYDVKMKEKGDIPEGYSVSREKKERFSLILESASTNQTSMYLCASSPSSGRGSYNEQFFGPGTRLTVL.